The sequence of this T cell receptor (delta chain) was determined in a study of gamma-delta T cells after stem cell transplantation. TCRdb fed the RT-PCR reads into CATT to redo clone calling. The table records 1,500 to 2,000 delta-chain clones, 18% of them present only once. By frequency in the sample, this clone is large (0.1 to 1%). The clonotype originates from a human donor. It is not recorded whose cells these are; they may come from a transplant donor. Sequenced: gamma-delta T cells.

Here the CDR3 DNA reads TGTGCCTGTGACACCATTCTGGGGGACGAGGGTTGGACCGATAAACTCATCTTT. As protein: CACDTILGDEGWTDKLIF. The V and J genes are TRDV2 and TRDJ1, with 8 bases identical to TRDD3. Germline V gene sequence: CDR1 GEAIGNYY, CDR2 EKD. This CDR3 is built from 18 residues. The V segment lost 0 bases and the J segment 2 bases; nucleotides outside the gene matches: 13.